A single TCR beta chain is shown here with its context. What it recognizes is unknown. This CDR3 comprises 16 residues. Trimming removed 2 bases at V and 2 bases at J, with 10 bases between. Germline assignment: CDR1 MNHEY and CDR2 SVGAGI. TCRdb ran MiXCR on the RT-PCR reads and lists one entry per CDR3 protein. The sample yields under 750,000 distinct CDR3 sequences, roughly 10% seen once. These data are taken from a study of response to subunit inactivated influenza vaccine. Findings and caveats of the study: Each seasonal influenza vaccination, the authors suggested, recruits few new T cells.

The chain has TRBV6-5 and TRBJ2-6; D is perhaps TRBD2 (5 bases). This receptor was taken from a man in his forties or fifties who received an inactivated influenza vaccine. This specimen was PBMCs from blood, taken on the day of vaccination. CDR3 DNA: TGTGCCAGCAGTTACCTAGAGGGCACTGGGGCCAACGTCCTGACTTTC. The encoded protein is CASSYLEGTGANVLTF.